Below, 17 T cell receptor beta chains from the same sample are listed, as sequenced in a study of long-term antiretroviral therapy in people with HIV. With survey level as its setting, the immunoSEQ assay was v3.0. TCRdb's copy holds only in-frame clones and misses some; the assay was immunoSEQ multiplex PCR. The data show 10,000 to 15,000 clones, around 77% seen once. The source material was unsorted PBMCs, sampled 1.3 years after starting antiretroviral therapy. These receptors originate from a woman in her late teens or twenties with HIV.

This chain uses TRBV20-1 with TRBJ2-3; D possibly corresponds to TRBD1 (6 bases). The CDR3 totals 11 residues. Germline V lookup: CDR1 DFQATT, CDR2 SNEGSKA (reference sequence). With 6 bases removed from V and 6 bases from J, the gap between germline ends came to 10 bases. CDR3 in DNA: TGCAGTGCAAATACAGGGGATACGCAGTATTTT. It specifies CSANTGDTQYF.

This clone was observed a handful of times. At the DNA level, this CDR3 is encoded by other sequences in the same sample as well. The chain has TRBV9 and TRBJ2-7, with D perhaps given as TRBD1 or TRBD2 (5 bases each). Per the germline V gene, CDR1 is SGDLS and CDR2 is YYNGEE. V gave up 2 bases and J gave up 3 bases, with 9 bases separating them. CDR3 size: 13 residues. The CDR3 loop is CASSVGDGYEQYF. CDR3 nucleotide sequence: TGTGCCAGCAGCGTGGGGGACGGCTACGAGCAGTACTTC.

The chain employs TRBV6-1 and TRBJ2-5; D gene ambiguous. Between the trimmed V and J ends, which lost 2 bases and 1 base, there was a span of 5 bases. CDR1 is MNHNS and CDR2 is SASEGT in the germline V gene. The CDR3 is 13 residues long. The CDR3 is CASSERLQETQYF. The CDR3 DNA reads as TGTGCCAGCAGTGAAAGACTCCAAGAGACCCAGTACTTC.

The chain links TRBV18 to TRBJ2-7, with a possible D match to TRBD1 (5 bases). Between the trimmed V and J ends, which lost 3 bases and 3 bases, there was a span of 12 bases. Germline V gives CDR1 KGHSH, CDR2 LQKENI. CDR3 length: 14 residues. The CDR3 nucleotides read TGTGCCAGCTCACCTTATTCAGACAGCTACGAGCAGTACTTC. Translated: CASSPYSDSYEQYF.

By its share, this clone is medium-sized. The chain recombines TRBV9 with TRBJ2-7; a possible D gene is TRBD1 (5 bases). CDR3 length equals 15 residues. With 0 bases removed from V and 2 bases from J, the gap between germline ends came to 12 bases. Per the germline V gene, CDR1 is SGDLS and CDR2 is YYNGEE. The CDR3, as DNA: TGTGCCAGCAGCGTAGGGGCAGGGCCCGCCTACGAGCAGTACTTC. Translating gives CASSVGAGPAYEQYF. The full variable domain, completed using reference TRBV9 and TRBJ2-7, is DSGVTQTPKHLITATGQRVTLRCSPRSGDLSVYWYQQSLDQGLQFLIQYYNGEERAKGNILERFSAQQFPDLHSELNLSSLELGDSALYFCASSVGAGPAYEQYFGPGTRLTVT.

This clone was seen more than once but under ten times. V and J are TRBV5-1 and TRBJ1-5; 8 bases are shared with TRBD1. The ends lost 4 bases at V and 6 bases at J; junction bases unmatched: 6. There are 14 residues in the CDR3. Germline CDR1 is SGHRS and CDR2 is YFSETQ. In nucleotides, the CDR3 is TGCGCCAGCAGCCTGACAGGGGCGGGTCAGCCCCAGCATTTT. This gives the protein CASSLTGAGQPQHF. Supplemented by reference TRBV5-1 and TRBJ1-5, the full variable domain reads KAGVTQTPRYLIKTRGQQVTLSCSPISGHRSVSWYQQTPGQGLQFLFEYFSETQRNKGNFPGRFSGRQFSNSRSEMNVSTLELGDSALYLCASSLTGAGQPQHFGDGTRLSIL.

The rearrangement links TRBV28 to TRBJ2-6, with 13 bases fitting TRBD2. V trimming: 5 bases; J trimming: 3 bases; junction bases outside the gene matches: 7. There are 18 residues in the CDR3. Germline V lookup: CDR1 MDHEN, CDR2 SYDVKM. The CDR3 loop is CASSPSGLAGVGANVLTF. The CDR3 DNA reads TGTGCCAGCAGTCCCAGTGGACTAGCGGGAGTTGGGGCCAACGTCCTGACTTTC.

The rearrangement links TRBV7-3 to TRBJ2-2; 9 nucleotides agree with TRBD2. V was pared by 5 bases and J by 7 bases, with 11 bases of the junction left unmatched. The germline V gene encodes CDR1 SGHTA and CDR2 FQGTGA. This CDR3 region has 16 residues. CDR3 in DNA: TGTGCCAGCAGCCCAAAAATAGCGGGAGCTTACGGGGAGCTGTTTTTT. Protein: CASSPKIAGAYGELFF. The full variable domain, rest sourced from reference TRBV7-3 and TRBJ2-2, is GAGVSQTPSNKVTEKGKYVELRCDPISGHTALYWYRQSLGQGPEFLIYFQGTGAADDSGLPNDRFFAVRPEGSVSTLKIQRTERGDSAVYLCASSPKIAGAYGELFFGEGSRLTVL.

V is TRBV4-3 and J is TRBJ2-7; TRBD1 is a possible D gene (7 bases). CDR1 LGHNA and CDR2 YSLEER come from the germline V gene. The CDR3 spans 17 residues. The germline V and J ends were trimmed by 0 bases and 3 bases, with 18 bases remaining between them. The CDR3 coding sequence is TGCGCCAGCAGCCAAGATGCCAGGGGGGCGGGTAGCTACGAGCAGTACTTC. It is translated as CASSQDARGAGSYEQYF.

The chain uses TRBV6-5 and TRBJ2-1, with 10 bases that match TRBD2. CDR1 and CDR2 (germline): MNHEY, SVGAGI. The CDR3 loop spans 15 amino acids. Trimming at V came to 7 bases and at J to 5 bases, leaving 8 bases not matched to a gene. This CDR3 is CASTSLAGVNNEQFF. In nucleotides, the CDR3 is TGTGCCAGCACATCTCTAGCGGGGGTTAACAATGAGCAGTTCTTC.

V is TRBV18 and J is TRBJ1-1; a weak D match, TRBD1 (5 bases). This CDR3 spans 14 amino acids. Trimming left V 6 bases short and J 8 bases short, with 19 bases between. From germline, CDR1 is KGHSH and CDR2 LQKENI. CDR3 bases: TGTGCCAGCTCCCGTCCTGACAGCCGGGGCGAAGCTTTCTTT. Translated: CASSRPDSRGEAFF. The full variable domain, rest sourced from reference TRBV18 and TRBJ1-1, is NAGVMQNPRHLVRRRGQEARLRCSPMKGHSHVYWYRQLPEEGLKFMVYLQKENIIDESGMPKERFSAEFPKEGPSILRIQQVVRGDSAAYFCASSRPDSRGEAFFGQGTRLTVV.

The CDR3 here is CASKVISGNTIYF. The CDR3 nucleotides are TGTGCCAGCAAGGTAATCTCTGGAAACACCATATATTTT. The rearrangement uses TRBV28 and TRBJ1-3; D is unresolved. Germline-derived CDR1 and CDR2 are MDHEN and SYDVKM. The CDR3 has 13 amino acids. Trimming took off 7 bases at V and 0 bases at J, with 7 bases between the two ends.

V and J are TRBV7-9 and TRBJ2-5; 12 nucleotides align to TRBD1. This CDR3 is built from 16 residues. The V gene end was trimmed by 5 bases and the J gene end by 2 bases; junction bases not matched to a gene: 6. The V gene's germline CDR1 is SEHNR and CDR2 FQNEAQ (reference sequence). CDR3: CASSRDRGLEQETQYF. The DNA of the CDR3 is TGTGCCAGCAGCCGGGACAGGGGGCTTGAACAAGAGACCCAGTACTTC.

The chain is built from TRBV6-5 and TRBJ2-7; no clear D. The CDR3 loop spans 15 amino acids. The V and J ends lost 3 bases and 4 bases respectively, with 16 bases between them. The V gene's germline CDR1 is MNHEY and CDR2 SVGAGI. CDR3 sequence reads: CASSYGRPRSYEQYF. CDR3 coding DNA: TGTGCCAGCAGTTATGGCAGACCTCGCTCTTACGAGCAGTACTTC.

CDR3 amino acids: CASSVGIFYEQYF. The CDR3 nucleotides are TGTGCCAGCTCCGTAGGGATCTTCTACGAGCAGTACTTC. V is TRBV18 and J is TRBJ2-7; D not resolved. Trimming took 6 bases from V and 3 from J, leaving 12 bases between them. The CDR3 totals 13 residues. From germline, CDR1 is KGHSH and CDR2 LQKENI. The full variable domain, completed using reference TRBV18 and TRBJ2-7, is NAGVMQNPRHLVRRRGQEARLRCSPMKGHSHVYWYRQLPEEGLKFMVYLQKENIIDESGMPKERFSAEFPKEGPSILRIQQVVRGDSAAYFCASSVGIFYEQYFGPGTRLTVT.

The chain couples TRBV9 to TRBJ2-6, with unresolved D. The CDR3 covers 14 residues. Per the germline V gene, CDR1 is SGDLS and CDR2 is YYNGEE. Trimming took 2 bases from V and 1 from J, leaving 4 bases between them. CDR3 DNA: TGTGCCAGCAGCGTGGCTTCTGGGGCCAACGTCCTGACTTTC. This translates into CASSVASGANVLTF.

This clone showed up just a few times. V and J are TRBV4-2 and TRBJ1-6, with a tentative D call TRBD1 (6 bases). This CDR3 spans 16 amino acids. V was pared by 1 base and J by 7 bases, with 14 bases between. Germline assignment: CDR1 LGHNA and CDR2 YNFKEQ. CDR3 sequence: CASSQVARQANSPLHF. Written as DNA, the CDR3 is TGTGCCAGCAGCCAAGTAGCCCGACAGGCCAATTCACCCCTCCACTTT.